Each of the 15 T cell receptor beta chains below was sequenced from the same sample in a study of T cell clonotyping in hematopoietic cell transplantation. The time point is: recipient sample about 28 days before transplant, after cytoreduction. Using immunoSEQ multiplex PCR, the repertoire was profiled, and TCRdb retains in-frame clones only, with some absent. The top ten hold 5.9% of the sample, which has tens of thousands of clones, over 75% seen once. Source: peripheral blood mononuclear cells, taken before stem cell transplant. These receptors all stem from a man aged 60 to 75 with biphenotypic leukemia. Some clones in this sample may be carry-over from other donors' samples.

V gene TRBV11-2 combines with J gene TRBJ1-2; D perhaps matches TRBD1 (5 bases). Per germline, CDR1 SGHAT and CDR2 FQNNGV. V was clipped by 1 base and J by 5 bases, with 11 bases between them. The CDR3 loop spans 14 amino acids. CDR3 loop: CASSLAGTEYGYTF. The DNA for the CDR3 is TGTGCCAGCAGCTTAGCCGGGACGGAATATGGCTACACCTTC.

The CDR3 DNA is TGTGCCAGCAGTTACTCGATGGTGGCTGAGACCCAGTACTTC. Its protein product is CASSYSMVAETQYF. The chain joins TRBV6-5 to TRBJ2-5; D remains unclear. This CDR3 region has 14 residues. V lost 0 bases to trimming and J lost 5 bases, with 10 bases between them. The germline V gene encodes CDR1 MNHEY and CDR2 SVGAGI.

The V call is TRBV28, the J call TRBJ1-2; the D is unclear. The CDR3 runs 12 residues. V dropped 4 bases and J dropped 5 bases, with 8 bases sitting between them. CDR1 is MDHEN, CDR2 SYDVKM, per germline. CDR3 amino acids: CASSYQSYGYTF. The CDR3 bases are TGTGCCAGCAGTTACCAGTCTTATGGCTACACCTTC.

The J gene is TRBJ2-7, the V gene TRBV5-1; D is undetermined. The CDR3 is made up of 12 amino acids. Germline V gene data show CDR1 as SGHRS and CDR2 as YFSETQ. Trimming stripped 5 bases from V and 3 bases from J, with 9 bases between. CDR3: CASSINGYEQYF. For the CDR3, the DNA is TGCGCCAGCAGTATCAACGGCTACGAGCAGTACTTC. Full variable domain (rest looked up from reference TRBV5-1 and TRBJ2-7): KAGVTQTPRYLIKTRGQQVTLSCSPISGHRSVSWYQQTPGQGLQFLFEYFSETQRNKGNFPGRFSGRQFSNSRSEMNVSTLELGDSALYLCASSINGYEQYFGPGTRLTVT.

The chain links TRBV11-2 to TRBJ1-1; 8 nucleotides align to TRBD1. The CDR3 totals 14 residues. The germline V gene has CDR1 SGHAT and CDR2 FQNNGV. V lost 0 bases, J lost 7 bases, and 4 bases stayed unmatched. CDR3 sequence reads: CASSLDLGTGEAFF. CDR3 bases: TGTGCCAGCAGCTTAGATCTCGGGACAGGTGAAGCTTTCTTT.

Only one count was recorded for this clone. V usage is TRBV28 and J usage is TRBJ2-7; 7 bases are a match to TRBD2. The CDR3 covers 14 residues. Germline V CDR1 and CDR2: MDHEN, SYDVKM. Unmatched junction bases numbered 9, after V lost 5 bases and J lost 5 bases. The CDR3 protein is CASSVPWAGDEQYF. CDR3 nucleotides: TGTGCCAGCAGTGTCCCGTGGGCGGGAGACGAGCAGTACTTC.

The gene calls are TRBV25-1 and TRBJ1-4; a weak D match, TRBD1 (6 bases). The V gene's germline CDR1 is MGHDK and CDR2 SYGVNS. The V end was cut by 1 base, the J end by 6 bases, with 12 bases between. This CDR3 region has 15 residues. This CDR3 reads CASSELGGAYEKLFF. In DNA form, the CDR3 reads TGTGCCAGCAGTGAATTGGGGGGCGCATATGAAAAACTGTTTTTT.

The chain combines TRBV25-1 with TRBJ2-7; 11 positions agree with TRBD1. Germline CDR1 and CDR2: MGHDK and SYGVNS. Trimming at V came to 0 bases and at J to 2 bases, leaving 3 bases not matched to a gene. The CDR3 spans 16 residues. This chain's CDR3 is CASSEYGGQGAYEQYF. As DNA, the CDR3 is TGTGCCAGCAGTGAATATGGGGGACAGGGGGCCTACGAGCAGTACTTC.

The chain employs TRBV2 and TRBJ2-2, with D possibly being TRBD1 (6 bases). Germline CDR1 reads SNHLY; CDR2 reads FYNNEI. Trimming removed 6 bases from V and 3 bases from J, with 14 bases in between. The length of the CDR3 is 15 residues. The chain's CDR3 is CASRKDRSDTGELFF. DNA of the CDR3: TGTGCCAGCAGAAAAGACAGGTCTGACACCGGGGAGCTGTTTTTT.

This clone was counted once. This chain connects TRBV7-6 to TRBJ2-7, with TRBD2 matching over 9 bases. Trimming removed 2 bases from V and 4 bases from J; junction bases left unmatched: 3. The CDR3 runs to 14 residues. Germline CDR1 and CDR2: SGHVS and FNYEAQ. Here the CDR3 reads CASSLSSGAYEQYF. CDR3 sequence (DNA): TGTGCCAGCAGCTTATCTAGCGGGGCGTACGAGCAGTACTTC.

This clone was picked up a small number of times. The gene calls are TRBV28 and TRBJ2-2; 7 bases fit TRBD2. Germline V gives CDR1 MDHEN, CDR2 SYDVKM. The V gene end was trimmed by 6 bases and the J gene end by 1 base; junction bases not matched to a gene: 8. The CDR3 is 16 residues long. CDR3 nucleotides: TGTGCCAGCAGGCCAATAAGCGGGGAGAACACCGGGGAGCTGTTTTTT. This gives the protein CASRPISGENTGELFF.

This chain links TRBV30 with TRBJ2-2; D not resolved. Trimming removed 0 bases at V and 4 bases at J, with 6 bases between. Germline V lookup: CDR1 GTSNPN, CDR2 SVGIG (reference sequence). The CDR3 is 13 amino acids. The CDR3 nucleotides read TGTGCCTGGAGTGTAAGGCGCACCGGGGAGCTGTTTTTT. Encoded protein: CAWSVRRTGELFF. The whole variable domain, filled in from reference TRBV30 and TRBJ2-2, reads SQTIHQWPATLVQPVGSPLSLECTVEGTSNPNLYWYRQAAGRGLQLLFYSVGIGQISSEVPQNLSASRPQDRQFILSSKKLLLSDSGFYLCAWSVRRTGELFFGEGSRLTVL.

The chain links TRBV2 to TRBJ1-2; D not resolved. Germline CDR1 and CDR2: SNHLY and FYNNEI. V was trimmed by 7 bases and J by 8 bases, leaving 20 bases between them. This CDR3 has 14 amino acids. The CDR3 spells CASKTDGEVGGYTF. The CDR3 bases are TGTGCCAGCAAAACGGACGGGGAAGTGGGCGGCTACACCTTC.

The CDR3 DNA reads TGTGCCAGCAGTTTATGGACAGGAGACTACAATGAGCAGTTCTTC. Translating it yields CASSLWTGDYNEQFF. The rearrangement links TRBV28 to TRBJ2-1, with D possibly matching TRBD1 (6 bases). Trimming left V 0 bases short and J 3 bases short, with 9 bases between. This CDR3 spans 15 amino acids. Germline V gene data show CDR1 as MDHEN and CDR2 as SYDVKM.

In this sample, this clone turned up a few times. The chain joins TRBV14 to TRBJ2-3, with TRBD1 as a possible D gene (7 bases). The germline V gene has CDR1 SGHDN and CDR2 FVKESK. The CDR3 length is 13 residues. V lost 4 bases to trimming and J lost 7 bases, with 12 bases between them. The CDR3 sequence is CASSLGGGNTQYF. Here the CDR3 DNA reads TGTGCCAGCAGCCTTGGAGGGGGCAATACGCAGTATTTT.